Shown below are 20 T cell receptor beta chains from a single sample sequenced in a study of T-cell reconstitution after alpha-beta-depleted transplantation in children. TCRbeta library construction was performed incorporating unique molecular identifiers. TCRdb redid the calling of the PCR reads with MiXCR, one entry per CDR3 protein. The table records some 640,000 distinct CDR3 sequences, 16% of them present only once. The sequences come from PBMCs from the stem cell graft donor, collected from the stem cell graft. These receptors originate from a human donor who donated a stem cell graft to a child with acute myeloid leukemia.

A word on this clonotype: An end of the junction does not agree with germline; a read error may underlie this. This chain joins TRBV7-3 and TRBJ1-2; 12 bases map to TRBD1. The CDR3 is 18 residues long. Germline CDR1 and CDR2: SGHTA and FQGTGA. Written as DNA, the CDR3 is TGTGCCAGCAGCCCAACGGGACAGGGGGCCCCTAGGAGCTATGGCTACAACTTC. Its protein is CASSPTGQGAPRSYGYNF.

This clonotype was seen at least ten times. The V gene is TRBV5-6, the J gene TRBJ2-5; a weak D match, TRBD1 (6 bases). This CDR3 has 13 amino acids. With 4 bases removed from V and 5 bases from J, the gap between germline ends came to 12 bases. From germline, CDR1 is SGHDT and CDR2 YYEEEE. This CDR3 is CASSSTGMETQYF. CDR3 DNA sequence: TGTGCCAGCAGCAGCACAGGGATGGAGACCCAGTACTTC.

This clonotype was counted at least ten times. The V and J genes are TRBV12-3 or TRBV12-4 and TRBJ2-3; 10 bases match TRBD2. Unmatched junction bases numbered 10, after V lost 5 bases and J lost 2 bases. The length of the CDR3 is 17 residues. The CDR3 protein is CASSRNGLADLTDTQYF. The CDR3 region has the DNA TGTGCCAGCAGTCGCAACGGACTAGCGGACCTCACAGATACGCAGTATTTT.

The chain has TRBV4-3 and TRBJ1-6, with TRBD1 matching 9 bases. This CDR3 contains 16 residues. Losses at the gene ends were 1 base for V and 8 bases for J; bases not matched to a gene: 6. The germline V gene has CDR1 LGHNA and CDR2 YSLEER. CDR3 in amino acids: CASSQAVRDRDSPLHF. The CDR3, as DNA: TGCGCCAGCAGCCAAGCTGTCCGGGACAGGGATTCACCCCTCCACTTT.

This clonotype was counted ten times or more. The V and J genes are TRBV12-3 or TRBV12-4 and TRBJ2-7; a weak D match, TRBD1 (6 bases). With 6 bases removed from V and 4 bases from J, the gap between germline ends came to 16 bases. The CDR3 contains 14 residues. The CDR3 is CASSSQGPLYEQYF. The CDR3 region has the DNA TGTGCCAGCAGCTCACAGGGTCCTCTTTACGAGCAGTACTTC.

The chain links TRBV12-3 or TRBV12-4 to TRBJ2-6; D is unresolved. Trimming stripped 5 bases from V and 0 bases from J, with 5 bases between. This CDR3 has 14 residues. The CDR3 loop is CASSQFSGANVLTF. CDR3 coding DNA: TGTGCCAGCAGTCAATTCTCTGGGGCCAACGTCCTGACTTTC.

The chain is built from TRBV11-2 and TRBJ2-4, with D possibly matching TRBD2 (5 bases). Germline V gene sequence: CDR1 SGHAT, CDR2 FQNNGV. This CDR3 is 13 amino acids long. V lost 3 bases and J 8 bases, leaving 11 bases between the germline ends. The CDR3 coding sequence is TGTGCCAGCAGCTTCGGGTCCGGGGACATTCAGTACTTC. Its protein product is CASSFGSGDIQYF.

The chain is built from TRBV7-3 and TRBJ2-1, with 8 bases matching TRBD2. Germline lookup yields CDR1 SGHTA and CDR2 FQGTGA. V was clipped by 5 bases and J by 4 bases; unmatched bases: 10. The CDR3 covers 16 residues. The DNA of the CDR3 is TGTGCCAGCAGCGATCCGCGCGGGGGGCTGTACAATGAGCAGTTCTTC. Protein: CASSDPRGGLYNEQFF.

This clonotype was recorded many times. The chain recombines TRBV20-1 with TRBJ2-5; 10 nucleotides align to TRBD2. After removal of 0 bases from V and 7 bases from J, the junction contained 11 bases not matched to a gene. The V gene's germline CDR1 is DFQATT and CDR2 SNEGSKA (reference sequence). The CDR3 totals 16 residues. CDR3 nucleotide sequence: TGCAGTGCTAGAGATAATAAGCGGGGGGGCCTAAGGACCCAGTACTTC. As protein: CSARDNKRGGLRTQYF.

Ten or more counts support this clonotype. The chain is built from TRBV4-3 and TRBJ2-2; D remains unclear. The V gene lost 4 bases and the J gene lost 0 bases, with 12 bases spanning the gap. This CDR3 has 16 amino acids. Germline CDR1 reads LGHNA; CDR2 reads YSLEER. CDR3 nucleotides: TGCGCCAGCAGCCGCGACCCACGGGCGAACACCGGGGAGCTGTTTTTT. Protein product: CASSRDPRANTGELFF.

This clonotype was found a few times. The chain has TRBV5-1 and TRBJ2-4; 7 positions match TRBD1. This CDR3 is 11 amino acids long. Trimming removed 2 bases from V and 12 bases from J; junction bases left unmatched: 2. Germline-derived CDR1 and CDR2 are SGHRS and YFSETQ. CDR3 sequence: CASSFGQDQYF. In nucleotides, the CDR3 is TGCGCCAGCAGCTTCGGACAGGATCAGTACTTC.

In its sample, this clonotype was seen many times. The chain couples TRBV20-1 to TRBJ2-7, with 8 nucleotides matching TRBD1. Germline lookup yields CDR1 DFQATT and CDR2 SNEGSKA (reference sequence). V was clipped by 4 bases and J by 2 bases; unmatched bases: 10. CDR3 length equals 15 residues. The CDR3 nucleotides are TGCAGTGCTACCACGTGGAGACAGGGGCCCTACGAGCAGTACTTC. Residues: CSATTWRQGPYEQYF.

This clonotype was detected ten times or more. The chain carries TRBV20-1 and TRBJ1-5; no clear D. The V and J ends lost 4 bases and 3 bases respectively, with 7 bases between them. CDR3 size: 12 residues. From germline, CDR1 is DFQATT and CDR2 SNEGSKA (reference sequence). The CDR3 is CSAKRANQPQHF. The DNA of the CDR3 is TGCAGTGCTAAACGGGCCAATCAGCCCCAGCATTTT.

V and J are TRBV4-3 and TRBJ1-2, with D possibly being TRBD1 (5 bases). V lost 3 bases and J 4 bases, leaving 12 bases between the germline ends. Germline CDR1 LGHNA, CDR2 YSLEER. The CDR3 sequence is 14 residues long. CDR3 amino acids: CASSQEGFGYGYTF. The DNA for the CDR3 is TGCGCCAGCAGCCAGGAGGGGTTCGGCTATGGCTACACCTTC.

This clonotype has only a few counts. This chain links TRBV7-9 with TRBJ2-1; 9 positions match TRBD1. This CDR3 comprises 16 residues. Unmatched junction bases numbered 9, after V lost 0 bases and J lost 9 bases. Looked up from germline, CDR1 is SEHNR and CDR2 is FQNEAQ (reference sequence). The CDR3 region has the DNA TGTGCCAGCAGCTTAGCTCGGGACAGGGAGGGCGGTGAGCAGTTCTTC. Translation gives CASSLARDREGGEQFF. Filled out from reference TRBV7-9 and TRBJ2-1, the complete variable domain reads DTGVSQNPRHKITKRGQNVTFRCDPISEHNRLYWYRQTLGQGPEFLTYFQNEAQLEKSRLLSDRFSAERPKGSFSTLEIQRTEQGDSAMYLCASSLARDREGGEQFFGPGTRLTVL.

The chain employs TRBV12-3 or TRBV12-4 and TRBJ1-5, with a weak D call TRBD1 (6 bases). The CDR3 runs to 13 residues. Trimming removed 6 bases from V and 4 bases from J, with 10 bases in between. CDR3 in amino acids: CASRNRENQPQHF. The CDR3 coding sequence is TGTGCCAGCAGGAACAGGGAGAATCAGCCCCAGCATTTT.

This clonotype was detected only a few times. The chain uses TRBV7-8 and TRBJ2-4; D not certain. V lost 3 bases, J lost 5 bases, and 5 bases lay in between. Per the germline V gene, CDR1 is SGHVS and CDR2 is FQNEAQ. The CDR3 length is 12 residues. In DNA form, the CDR3 reads TGTGCCAGCAGCTTCCAACAAAACATTCAGTACTTC. Amino acids: CASSFQQNIQYF.

The chain couples TRBV7-9 to TRBJ2-5; 9 nucleotides match TRBD1. Germline trimming cut 4 bases from V and 5 bases from J; bases unmatched to any gene: 8. This CDR3 contains 15 residues. Germline values: CDR1 SEHNR, CDR2 FQNEAQ (reference sequence). The CDR3 DNA follows: TGTGCCAGCAGCTCGGGGGACAGGGTGGTGGAGACCCAGTACTTC. It codes for CASSSGDRVVETQYF.

Ten or more counts support this clonotype. The chain's CDR3 is CSASLTGYEQYF. CDR3 DNA: TGCAGTGCTAGTCTTACTGGCTACGAGCAGTACTTC. The V gene is TRBV20-1, the J gene TRBJ2-7; D is ambiguous. From germline, CDR1 is DFQATT and CDR2 SNEGSKA (reference sequence). The CDR3 runs to 12 residues. Trimming left V 3 bases short and J 3 bases short, with 9 bases between.

This clonotype was counted many times. The chain links TRBV5-1 to TRBJ2-1; D is unclear. Germline CDR1 SGHRS, CDR2 YFSETQ. With 2 bases removed from V and 4 bases from J, the gap between germline ends came to 7 bases. The CDR3 extends over 13 amino acids. The CDR3 nucleotides are TGCGCCAGCAGCTTCCCCGGATACAATGAGCAGTTCTTC. As protein: CASSFPGYNEQFF. The full variable domain, its missing parts supplied by reference TRBV5-1 and TRBJ2-1, is KAGVTQTPRYLIKTRGQQVTLSCSPISGHRSVSWYQQTPGQGLQFLFEYFSETQRNKGNFPGRFSGRQFSNSRSEMNVSTLELGDSALYLCASSFPGYNEQFFGPGTRLTVL.